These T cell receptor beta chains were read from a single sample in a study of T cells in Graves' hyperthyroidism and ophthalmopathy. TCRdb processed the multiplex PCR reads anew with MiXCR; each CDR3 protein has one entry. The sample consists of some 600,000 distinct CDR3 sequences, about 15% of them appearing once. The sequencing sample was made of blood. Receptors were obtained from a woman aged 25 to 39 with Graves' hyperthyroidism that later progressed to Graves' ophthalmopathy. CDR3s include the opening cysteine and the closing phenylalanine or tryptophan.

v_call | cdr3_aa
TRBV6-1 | CASRRYEYEQYF
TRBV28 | CASRTSSLGSYGYTF
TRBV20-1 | CSAGAPGTSFHEQFF
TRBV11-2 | CASSFGAGETDTQYF
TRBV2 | CASKGLAVPTGELFF
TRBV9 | CASSDGAKNIQYF
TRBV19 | CASSTRSQAAPAF
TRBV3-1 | CASRLAGAGNEQFF
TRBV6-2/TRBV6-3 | CASSKGLRDPQPQHF
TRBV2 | CASNGGGEAFF
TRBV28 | CASSPTHGPNQPQHF
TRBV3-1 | CASSPRVYNEQFF
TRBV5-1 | CASSFSGGSADTQYF
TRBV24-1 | CATSGGPGQPEAFF
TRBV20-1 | CSAETSDSYEQYF
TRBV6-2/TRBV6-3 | CASNYSLAGFSYEQYF
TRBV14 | CASSPNLMIQETQYF
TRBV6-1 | CASSLNDYGYTF
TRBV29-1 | CSVDWYGICKRITEAFF
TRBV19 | CASSWGGAGQPQHF
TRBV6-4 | CASSDSGLAGDEQFF
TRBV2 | CASSPRGGGTETQYF
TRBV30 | CASRNGSNQPQHF
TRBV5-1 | CASSLDRGTGDYEQYF
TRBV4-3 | CASSQDLAGGSGNTIYF
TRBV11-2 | CASSPAVHYGYTF
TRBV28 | CASSWGRVPLHF
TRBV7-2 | CASSLARGRNEKLFF
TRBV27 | CASSLLAGGQGEQFF
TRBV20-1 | CSARVGGSSNQPQHF
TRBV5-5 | CASSPPGTGANGYTF
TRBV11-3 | CASSYSVGQGTYEQYF
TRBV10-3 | CAIRVGQGNQPQHF
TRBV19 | CASSTPLNEQFF
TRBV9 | CASSPTGTPFDTQYF
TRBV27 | CASSFDRTGGSSPLHF
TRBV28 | CASSGDSLNTEAFF
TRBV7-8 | CASSSELTGGGYEQYF
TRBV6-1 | CASSRGLAGEKTQYF
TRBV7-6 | CASSSRGANEQFF
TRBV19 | CASSIGPGYSYNSPLHF
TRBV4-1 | CASSHSDRGAGELFF
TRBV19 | CASSIEAQLSTDTQYF
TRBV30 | CAWTKQTSGNTIYF
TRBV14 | CASSQDASYRGTEAFF
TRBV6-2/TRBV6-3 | CASSPFKDSNQPQHF
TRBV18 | CASSRASGNTEAFF
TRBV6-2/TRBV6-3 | CASSYSIGGTEAFF
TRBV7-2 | CASSLVGGAVSYEQYF
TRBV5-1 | CAPPGQRETPGELFF
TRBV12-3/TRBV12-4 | CASSVATEAFF
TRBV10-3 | CAITKSPGRDTQYF